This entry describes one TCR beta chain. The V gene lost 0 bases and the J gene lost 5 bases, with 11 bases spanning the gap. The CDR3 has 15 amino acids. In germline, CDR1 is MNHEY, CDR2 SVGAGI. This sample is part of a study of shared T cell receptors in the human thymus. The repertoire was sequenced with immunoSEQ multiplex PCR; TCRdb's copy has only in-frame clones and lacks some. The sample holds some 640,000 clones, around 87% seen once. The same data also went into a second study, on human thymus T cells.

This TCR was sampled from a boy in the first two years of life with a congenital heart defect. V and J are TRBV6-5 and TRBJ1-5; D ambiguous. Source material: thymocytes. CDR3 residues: CASSYSIQPHQPQHF. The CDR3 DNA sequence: TGTGCCAGCAGTTACTCGATACAGCCTCATCAGCCCCAGCATTTT.